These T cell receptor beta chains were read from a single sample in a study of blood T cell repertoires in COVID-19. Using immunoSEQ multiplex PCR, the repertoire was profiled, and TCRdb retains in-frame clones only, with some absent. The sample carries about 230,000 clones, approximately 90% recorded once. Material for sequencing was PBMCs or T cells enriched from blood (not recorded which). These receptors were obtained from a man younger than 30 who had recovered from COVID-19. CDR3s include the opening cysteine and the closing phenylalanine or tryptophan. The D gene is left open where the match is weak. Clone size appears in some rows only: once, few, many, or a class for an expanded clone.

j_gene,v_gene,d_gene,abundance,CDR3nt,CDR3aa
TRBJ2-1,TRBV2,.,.,TGTGCCAGCAGCACACAGAACAATGAGCAGTTCTTC,CASSTQNNEQFF
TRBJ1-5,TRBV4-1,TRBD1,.,TGCGCCAGCAGCCAAGCTATTCCGGGACAGGGGCAAAGCAATCAGCCCCAGCATTTT,CASSQAIPGQGQSNQPQHF
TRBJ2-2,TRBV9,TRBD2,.,TGTGCCAGCAAGCGGGATGTCACCGGGGAGCTGTTTTTT,CASKRDVTGELFF
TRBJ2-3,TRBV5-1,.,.,TGCGCCAGCAGCTTGGCCCCTAGTTCTAACACAGATACGCAGTATTTT,CASSLAPSSNTDTQYF
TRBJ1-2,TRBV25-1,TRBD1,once,TGTGCCAGCAGTGAATTCGGGACAGGGAACTATGGCTACACCTTC,CASSEFGTGNYGYTF
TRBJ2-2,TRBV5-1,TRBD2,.,TGCGCCAGCAGTTTTAGCGGGGGGTACACCGGGGAGCTGTTTTTT,CASSFSGGYTGELFF
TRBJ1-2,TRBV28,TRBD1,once,TGTGCCAGCAGTTTAAGATCGACAGGGCTAAGGGATGGCTACACCTTC,CASSLRSTGLRDGYTF
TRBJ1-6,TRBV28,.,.,TGTGCCAGCAAGGGGAATTCACCCCTCCACTTT,CASKGNSPLHF
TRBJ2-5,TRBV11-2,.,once,TGTGCCAGCAGCTTAGAAGGACAATCTTGGGAGACCCAGTACTTC,CASSLEGQSWETQYF
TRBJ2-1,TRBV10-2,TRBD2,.,TGCGCCAGCAGTGAGTCGATAGTAGCGGGTGAGCAGTTCTTC,CASSESIVAGEQFF
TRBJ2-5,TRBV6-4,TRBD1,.,TGTGCCAGCAGTGTCCATCTAACAGGGGGTAGGGAGACCCAGTACTTC,CASSVHLTGGRETQYF
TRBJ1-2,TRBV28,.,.,TGTGCCAGCAGTTCCCTCGAGTATGGCTACACCTTC,CASSSLEYGYTF
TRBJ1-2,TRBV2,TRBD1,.,TGTGCCAGCCCTCTTAGACAGGGAAGGAATGGCTACACCTTC,CASPLRQGRNGYTF
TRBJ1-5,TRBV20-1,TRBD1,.,TGCAGTGCTAGTCCCGGGACAGATCAGCCCCAGCATTTT,CSASPGTDQPQHF
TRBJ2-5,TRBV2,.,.,TGTGCCAGCAGTGGGACAGACCAAGAGACCCAGTACTTC,CASSGTDQETQYF
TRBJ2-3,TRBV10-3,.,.,TGTGCCATCAGTGAGTCTAGCGGCATAGATACGCAGTATTTT,CAISESSGIDTQYF
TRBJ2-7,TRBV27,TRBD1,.,TGTGCCAGCAGTCCACGACAGGGGTTCTCCTACGAGCAGTACTTC,CASSPRQGFSYEQYF
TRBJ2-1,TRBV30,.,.,TGTGCCTGGAGGGTACCGGGTTTCTACAATGAGCAGTTCTTC,CAWRVPGFYNEQFF
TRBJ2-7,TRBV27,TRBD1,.,TGTGCCAGCAGCCCCGCCCTAGGACAGGGCCCCTACGAGCAGTACTTC,CASSPALGQGPYEQYF
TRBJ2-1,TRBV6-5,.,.,TGTGCCAGCAGTTACGTGGGAGGCTCCTACAATGAGCAGTTCTTC,CASSYVGGSYNEQFF
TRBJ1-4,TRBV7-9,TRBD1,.,TGTGCCAGCAGCTTCGGGGACAGGACTAATGAAAAACTGTTTTTT,CASSFGDRTNEKLFF
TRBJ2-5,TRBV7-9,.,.,TGTGCCAGCAGCTCGACACGCGACCGGGAGACCCAGTACTTC,CASSSTRDRETQYF
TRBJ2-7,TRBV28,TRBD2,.,TGTGCCACCAGTTTCCCTAGCGGTAGCTCCTACGAGCAGTACTTC,CATSFPSGSSYEQYF
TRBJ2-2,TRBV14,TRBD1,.,TGTGCCAGCAGCCCAAGACAGGGTTCGGCCGGGGAGCTGTTTTTT,CASSPRQGSAGELFF
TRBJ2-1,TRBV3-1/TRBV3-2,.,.,TGTGCCAGCAGCCCAAACACGGGGAGTTTGCAGTTCTTC,CASSPNTGSLQFF
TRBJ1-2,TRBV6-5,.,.,TGTGCCAGCAGGCCCCTCAGAGGTGGCTATGGCTACACCTTC,CASRPLRGGYGYTF